The clone carrying this T cell receptor (beta chain) showed up many times. Its cognate antigen is unknown. The entry originates in a study of early T cells in non-severe SARS-CoV-2 infection. About the research overall: RNA in bulk from unsorted whole blood was sequenced, and chains were unpaired.

Unique molecular identifiers were added to individual cDNA molecules. TCRdb reprocessed the 5' RACE reads with MiXCR, giving one entry per CDR3 protein. The sample comprises 86,000 or so distinct CDR3 sequences, over 12% of which are singletons, and around 3% rests with the top ten. Study results and caveats: VDJdb-based matching was biased toward anti-spike CD8 responses and missed private and CD4 specificities.

The TCR was taken from an adult who was a healthcare worker with PCR-confirmed SARS-CoV-2 infection or an uninfected control (not recorded which). The sequenced sample consisted of whole blood.

CDR3 nucleotide sequence: TGCAGCGTTTGGAGGGGGCGCGAGCAGTACTTC. Translating it yields CSVWRGREQYF. This chain links TRBV29-1 with TRBJ2-7; TRBD1 is a possible D gene (7 bases). The CDR3 loop spans 11 amino acids. Trimming stripped 5 bases from V and 6 bases from J, with 11 bases between. Looked up from germline, CDR1 is SQVTM and CDR2 is ANQGSEA.